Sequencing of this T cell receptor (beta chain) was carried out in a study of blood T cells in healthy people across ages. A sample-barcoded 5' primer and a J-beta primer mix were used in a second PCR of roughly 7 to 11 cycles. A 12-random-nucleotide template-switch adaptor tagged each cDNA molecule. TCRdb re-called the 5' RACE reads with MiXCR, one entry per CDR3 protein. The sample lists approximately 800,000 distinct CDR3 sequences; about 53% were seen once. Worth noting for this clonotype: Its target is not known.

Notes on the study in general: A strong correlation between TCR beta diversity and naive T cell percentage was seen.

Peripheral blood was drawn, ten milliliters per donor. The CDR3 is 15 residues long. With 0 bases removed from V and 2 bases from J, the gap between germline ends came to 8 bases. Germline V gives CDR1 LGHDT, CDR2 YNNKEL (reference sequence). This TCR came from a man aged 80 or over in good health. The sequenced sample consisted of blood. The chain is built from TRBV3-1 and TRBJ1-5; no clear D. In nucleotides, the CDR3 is TGTGCCAGCAGCCAAGAAGGGTTGGGCAATCAGCCCCAGCATTTT. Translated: CASSQEGLGNQPQHF.